This TCR beta chain was documented in a study of T cells in Graves' hyperthyroidism and ophthalmopathy. Whole-study results and caveats: From stable hyperthyroidism, ophthalmopathy was set apart by a 13 V-J model. Among clonotypes expanded in thyroid above 0.001, most were also found in blood. The model foresaw ophthalmopathy a median roughly 6.5 months prior to onset.

Concerning this clonotype: Antigen unknown.

Amplified regions were TCR beta CDR3 sequences from RNA transcripts. HTBI primers were employed in a first-round RT-PCR of the TCR CDR3. MiXCR, run by TCRdb on the multiplex PCR reads, gives a single entry per CDR3 protein. The sample lists about 570,000 distinct CDR3 sequences; approximately 44% were seen once. The CDR3 spans 13 residues. V shed 6 bases, J shed 8 bases, and the junction held 9 bases outside the gene matches. Per the germline V gene, CDR1 is SEHNR and CDR2 is FQNEAQ (reference sequence). Diagnosis relied on clinical symptoms, serum thyroxine and TRAb, thyroid ultrasound and orbital computed tomography.

The clonotype comes from an adult woman with Graves' disease, either hyperthyroidism or ophthalmopathy (not recorded which). Sequenced input: peripheral blood or thyroid tissue (not recorded which). V gene TRBV7-9 combines with J gene TRBJ1-2, with 7 bases that match TRBD1. CDR3 amino acids: CASSPRGVGGYTF. In DNA form, the CDR3 reads TGTGCCAGCAGTCCCAGGGGGGTAGGCGGCTACACCTTC.